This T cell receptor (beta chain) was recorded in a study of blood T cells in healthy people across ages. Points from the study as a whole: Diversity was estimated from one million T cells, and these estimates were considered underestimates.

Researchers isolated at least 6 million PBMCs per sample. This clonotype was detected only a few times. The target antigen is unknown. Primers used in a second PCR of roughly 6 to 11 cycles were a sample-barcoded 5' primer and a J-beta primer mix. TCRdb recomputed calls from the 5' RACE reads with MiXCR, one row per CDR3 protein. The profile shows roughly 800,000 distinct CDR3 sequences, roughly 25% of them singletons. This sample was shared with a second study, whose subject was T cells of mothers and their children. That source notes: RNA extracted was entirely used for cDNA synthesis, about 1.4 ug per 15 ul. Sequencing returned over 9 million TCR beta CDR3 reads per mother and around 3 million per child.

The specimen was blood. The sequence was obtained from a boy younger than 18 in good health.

CDR3 in amino acids: CASSSGPGGYNEQFF. DNA of the CDR3: TGTGCCAGCAGCTCCGGACCGGGGGGCTACAATGAGCAGTTCTTC. The chain has TRBV7-3 and TRBJ2-1; 7 bases line up with TRBD2. The CDR3 is 15 residues long. V lost 4 bases to trimming and J lost 3 bases; unmatched junction nucleotides: 6. Germline-derived CDR1 and CDR2 are SGHTA and FQGTGA.